These 22 T cell receptor beta chains came from one sample sequenced in a study of shared clonotypes between healthy human individuals. Sequenced by immunoSEQ multiplex PCR; TCRdb stores in-frame clones only, minus some. The table records about 2.4 million clones, 93% of them present only once. Specimen: naive CD4+ T cells from PBMCs. This sample's subset: CD45RA+ positively selected. These receptors were collected from a man aged 18 to 35 in good health. Some clones in this sample may be carry-over from other donors' samples.

The CDR3 DNA follows: TGTGCCAGCAGTCCCGTGCCGGGAGGGGGAAGGAACAATGAGCAGTTCTTC. Translating gives CASSPVPGGGRNNEQFF. The chain links TRBV28 to TRBJ2-1; 8 bases are a match to TRBD2. With 5 bases clipped from V and 5 bases from J, the junction kept 14 bases outside the gene matches. CDR3 length: 17 amino acids. In germline, CDR1 is MDHEN, CDR2 SYDVKM.

The rearrangement links TRBV6-5 to TRBJ2-1, with no clear D. Germline CDR1 MNHEY, CDR2 SVGAGI. The ends were cut back, 5 bases at V and 4 bases at J, with 15 bases in the middle. The CDR3 contains 15 residues. The CDR3 DNA sequence: TGTGCCAGCAGTGCCGGTACTCCCACTTACAATGAGCAGTTCTTC. It translates to CASSAGTPTYNEQFF.

The chain links TRBV6-1 to TRBJ2-5; 8 bases agree with TRBD2. CDR1 MNHNS and CDR2 SASEGT come from the germline V gene. This CDR3 spans 14 amino acids. V dropped 8 bases and J dropped 2; count of bases not matched to a gene: 7. The chain's CDR3 is CASRKVAGQETQYF. CDR3 in DNA: TGTGCCAGCCGGAAGGTAGCGGGACAAGAGACCCAGTACTTC.

J is TRBJ2-3 and V is TRBV2, with D uncertain. The CDR3 contains 15 residues. Germline loops: CDR1 SNHLY, CDR2 FYNNEI. Trimming removed 4 bases from V and 6 bases from J, with 17 bases in between. CDR3 loop: CASSARTDAGDTQYF. In nucleotides, the CDR3 is TGTGCCAGCAGTGCGAGGACCGACGCCGGGGATACGCAGTATTTT.

The V call is TRBV28, the J call TRBJ1-5, with a possible D match to TRBD1 (5 bases). The germline V gene encodes CDR1 MDHEN and CDR2 SYDVKM. This CDR3 spans 18 amino acids. Trimming stripped 1 base from V and 3 bases from J, with 19 bases between. CDR3 in DNA: TGTGCCAGCAGTTTATCCCTAGTCGGGACGCCCGTCAATCAGCCCCAGCATTTT. Its translation is CASSLSLVGTPVNQPQHF.

Details on this clone: This sample includes further DNA sequences coding for the same CDR3. J is TRBJ1-1 and V is TRBV6-5; the D is unclear. The V gene's germline CDR1 is MNHEY and CDR2 SVGAGI. The CDR3 length is 13 residues. Trimming pared 6 bases from V and 2 bases from J, leaving 10 bases between. The CDR3 DNA reads TGTGCCAGCAGCCCCGCGGTAAACACTGAAGCTTTCTTT. Residues: CASSPAVNTEAFF.

V and J are TRBV9 and TRBJ2-3, with 9 bases that match TRBD2. Germline assignment: CDR1 SGDLS and CDR2 YYNGEE. J was trimmed by 2 bases and V by 0 bases; bases with no gene match: 4. The length of the CDR3 is 16 residues. The CDR3 region is CASSVEGGRDTDTQYF. In DNA form, the CDR3 reads TGTGCCAGCAGCGTAGAAGGCGGGAGGGACACAGATACGCAGTATTTT.

This chain uses TRBV7-2 with TRBJ2-5; D might be TRBD2 (6 bases). The CDR3 sequence is 15 residues long. Looked up from germline, CDR1 is SGHTA and CDR2 is FQGNSA. V lost 2 bases, J lost 5 bases, and 15 bases lay in between. The CDR3: CASSLMEGSRETQYF. The CDR3 coding sequence is TGTGCCAGCAGCTTAATGGAGGGATCTAGGGAGACCCAGTACTTC.

CDR3 DNA: TGTGCCAGCAGCGCCGGAGGCGGGTCCTACAATGAGCAGTTCTTC. It encodes CASSAGGGSYNEQFF. The chain has TRBV11-3 and TRBJ2-1, with D maybe TRBD2 (5 bases). V was cut by 5 bases and J by 1 base, with 12 bases left in between. This CDR3 region has 15 residues. CDR1 SGHNT and CDR2 YENEEA come from the germline V gene.

The V gene is TRBV5-1, the J gene TRBJ2-7; 9 positions match TRBD2. Trimming at V came to 1 base and at J to 2 bases, leaving 7 bases not matched to a gene. The CDR3 consists of 16 residues. Per germline, CDR1 SGHRS and CDR2 YFSETQ. The CDR3 bases are TGCGCCAGCAGCTTGTTGGCTAGCGGGACCACCTACGAGCAGTACTTC. It yields the protein CASSLLASGTTYEQYF.

The chain joins TRBV27 to TRBJ2-5; the match to TRBD2 covers 11 bases. J gave up 0 bases and V 2 bases, and 2 bases lay outside the gene matches. This CDR3 is 16 amino acids long. In germline, CDR1 is MNHEY, CDR2 SMNVEV (reference sequence). The CDR3 DNA reads TGTGCCAGCAGTTTACGACTAGCGGGACACCAAGAGACCCAGTACTTC. Its protein product is CASSLRLAGHQETQYF.

The V gene is TRBV2, the J gene TRBJ1-5; TRBD1 agrees at 9 bases. V dropped 0 bases and J dropped 5; count of bases not matched to a gene: 5. The CDR3 extends over 16 amino acids. The germline V gene has CDR1 SNHLY and CDR2 FYNNEI. The CDR3 reads CASSEALGQGDQPQHF. The DNA for the CDR3 is TGTGCCAGCAGTGAAGCGCTGGGACAGGGTGATCAGCCCCAGCATTTT.

V and J are TRBV11-2 and TRBJ1-1; D not certain. CDR3 length: 13 residues. Trimming shortened V by 4 bases and J by 5 bases, and 11 bases separated the two germline ends. Germline V gene data show CDR1 as SGHAT and CDR2 as FQNNGV. The CDR3 region is CASSYPQVTEAFF. Written as DNA, the CDR3 is TGTGCCAGCAGCTACCCGCAGGTGACTGAAGCTTTCTTT.

This chain links TRBV9 with TRBJ2-1; the match to TRBD2 covers 9 bases. Germline V gene data show CDR1 as SGDLS and CDR2 as YYNGEE. The CDR3 covers 16 residues. The junction had 10 bases not matched to a gene; V was cut back by 3 bases and J by 6 bases. The CDR3 is CASSAGQRGRGNEQFF. CDR3 bases: TGTGCCAGCAGCGCCGGGCAGCGCGGGAGGGGCAATGAGCAGTTCTTC. The full variable domain, its missing parts supplied by reference TRBV9 and TRBJ2-1, is DSGVTQTPKHLITATGQRVTLRCSPRSGDLSVYWYQQSLDQGLQFLIQYYNGEERAKGNILERFSAQQFPDLHSELNLSSLELGDSALYFCASSAGQRGRGNEQFFGPGTRLTVL.

The gene calls are TRBV5-4 and TRBJ2-2; 12 positions match TRBD2. The CDR3 covers 15 residues. V lost 2 bases, J lost 5 bases, and 1 base stayed unmatched. Germline V CDR1 and CDR2: SGHNT, YYREEE (reference sequence). CDR3 coding DNA: TGTGCCAGCAGCTTTGGGACTAGCGGGACCGGGGAGCTGTTTTTT. This encodes CASSFGTSGTGELFF.

V is TRBV9 and J is TRBJ2-3; 11 bases align to TRBD2. Germline CDR1 reads SGDLS; CDR2 reads YYNGEE. The CDR3 length is 16 residues. The V segment lost 3 bases and the J segment 2 bases; nucleotides outside the gene matches: 5. The CDR3 nucleotides are TGTGCCAGCAGCGCGGGACTAGCGGAAAACACAGATACGCAGTATTTT. Amino acid sequence: CASSAGLAENTDTQYF.

The V gene is TRBV7-9, the J gene TRBJ1-4; 10 nucleotides match TRBD1. The CDR3 extends over 15 amino acids. Germline CDR1 is SEHNR and CDR2 is FQNEAQ (reference sequence). With V trimmed by 6 bases and J by 7 bases, 8 bases remained unmatched. Here the CDR3 reads CASSRQGASSEKLFF. CDR3 DNA: TGTGCCAGCAGTCGACAGGGGGCAAGTAGTGAAAAACTGTTTTTT.

This sequence joins TRBV29-1 and TRBJ1-2, with unresolved D. Trimming removed 3 bases from V and 1 base from J, with 9 bases in between. Looked up from germline, CDR1 is SQVTM and CDR2 is ANQGSEA. CDR3 length: 13 amino acids. CDR3: CSVDSGLNYGYTF. The CDR3 nucleotides read TGCAGCGTTGATTCAGGCCTTAACTATGGCTACACCTTC.

V and J are TRBV28 and TRBJ2-6, with D perhaps assigned TRBD1 or TRBD2 (5 bases each). The CDR3 spans 18 residues. CDR1 is MDHEN and CDR2 is SYDVKM in the germline V gene. V dropped 6 bases and J dropped 0 bases, with 18 bases sitting between them. CDR3 loop: CASSNTPGRRSGANVLTF. The CDR3 DNA is TGTGCCAGCAGCAATACTCCGGGACGGCGCTCTGGGGCCAACGTCCTGACTTTC.

This sequence joins TRBV9 and TRBJ1-6; no definite D call. CDR1 is SGDLS and CDR2 is YYNGEE in the germline V gene. This CDR3 spans 13 amino acids. The V and J ends lost 0 bases and 10 bases respectively, with 8 bases between them. CDR3 coding DNA: TGTGCCAGCAGCGTAGAGAGGGAATCACCCCTCCACTTT. It codes for CASSVERESPLHF.

The chain carries TRBV6-6 and TRBJ1-1; D might be TRBD1 (5 bases). The length of the CDR3 is 14 residues. Germline CDR1 MNHNY, CDR2 SVGAGI (reference sequence). V gave up 10 bases and J gave up 6 bases, with 21 bases separating them. Written as DNA, the CDR3 is TGTGCCACAGCTCTGGAGGGGTTGTCGGCTGAAGCTTTCTTT. Its translation: CATALEGLSAEAFF.

This clone was seen just once. This chain connects TRBV7-3 to TRBJ2-2; 7 bases agree with TRBD1. J gave up 2 bases and V 5 bases, and 8 bases lay outside the gene matches. This CDR3 region has 16 residues. The germline CDR1 and CDR2 sequences are SGHTA and FQGTGA. CDR3 DNA sequence: TGTGCCAGCAGCGACAGGACAGGATCTAACACCGGGGAGCTGTTTTTT. It yields the protein CASSDRTGSNTGELFF.